The 9 T cell receptor beta chains listed next were all sequenced from one sample in a study of shared clonotypes between healthy human individuals. Clones were read by immunoSEQ multiplex PCR, and TCRdb kept only the in-frame ones, dropping some. The sample records fewer than 1 million clones, about 96% being singletons. Selected positively for CCR7 and CD45RO-negative, naive CD8 cells excluded terminally differentiated effector memory CD45RA+ cells. Sequences were obtained from naive CD8+ T cells sorted from blood. The receptors here all came from a man aged 25 to 40 in good health.

This clone has only one observation. The chain has TRBV6-1 and TRBJ2-1, with 8 nucleotides matching TRBD2. The CDR3 length is 16 residues. The germline V gene encodes CDR1 MNHNS and CDR2 SASEGT. V trimming: 2 bases; J trimming: 8 bases; junction bases outside the gene matches: 11. In DNA form, the CDR3 reads TGTGCCAGCAGTGAAAGAGCGGGGGAGAGCGCCGATGAGCAGTTCTTC. It specifies CASSERAGESADEQFF.

CDR3 coding DNA: TGTGCCAGCTCACCACCGGTGGACGGGGACGAGCAGTACTTC. Translating gives CASSPPVDGDEQYF. V usage is TRBV18 and J usage is TRBJ2-7, with D perhaps matching TRBD2 (5 bases). In germline, CDR1 is KGHSH, CDR2 LQKENI. The germline V and J ends were trimmed by 0 bases and 5 bases, with 11 bases remaining between them. This CDR3 is 14 amino acids long.

The genes are TRBV29-1 and TRBJ2-3, with D tentatively TRBD1 or TRBD2 (5 bases each). CDR1 is SQVTM, CDR2 ANQGSEA, per germline. This CDR3 is built from 13 residues. V shed 3 bases and J shed 2 bases, with 9 bases lying between them. CDR3 sequence: CSVDGTFTDTQYF. CDR3 DNA: TGCAGCGTTGACGGGACCTTCACAGATACGCAGTATTTT.

The chain has TRBV7-9 and TRBJ2-7; 12 bases align to TRBD1. The CDR3 extends over 15 amino acids. CDR1 and CDR2 from the germline V gene are SEHNR and FQNEAQ (reference sequence). The junction had 9 bases not matched to a gene; V was cut back by 5 bases and J by 7 bases. The CDR3 sequence is CASSPRDRGQDEQYF. DNA for the CDR3: TGTGCCAGCAGCCCCCGGGACAGGGGGCAGGATGAGCAGTACTTC.

Worth noting for this clone: This sample also contains other DNA sequences that code for the same CDR3. V gene TRBV9 combines with J gene TRBJ1-1; maybe TRBD1 (5 bases). V lost 0 bases and J 6 bases, leaving 6 bases between the germline ends. CDR3 size: 12 residues. CDR1 is SGDLS and CDR2 is YYNGEE in the germline V gene. CDR3 loop: CASSVGGPEAFF. CDR3 DNA: TGTGCCAGCAGCGTAGGGGGCCCTGAAGCTTTCTTT.

As to this clone: Other DNA sequences in this specimen translate into the identical CDR3. CDR3 loop: CASSPQGAYEQYF. The CDR3 bases are TGTGCCAGCAGCCCCCAGGGGGCCTACGAGCAGTACTTC. This chain uses TRBV7-9 with TRBJ2-7, with TRBD1 identical over 7 bases. The length of the CDR3 is 13 residues. The germline gives CDR1 SEHNR, CDR2 FQNEAQ (reference sequence). V was clipped by 5 bases and J by 2 bases; unmatched bases: 3.

The J gene is TRBJ2-2, the V gene TRBV5-5; D not certain. Between the trimmed V and J ends, which lost 6 bases and 6 bases, there was a span of 12 bases. Germline loops: CDR1 SGHKS, CDR2 YYEKEE (reference sequence). The length of the CDR3 is 13 residues. CDR3 nucleotides: TGTGCCAGCACCTCCCCGGTACCCGGGGAGCTGTTTTTT. It codes for CASTSPVPGELFF.

The chain links TRBV7-6 to TRBJ2-1; 9 bases fit TRBD2. The CDR3 is 14 amino acids. V was clipped by 1 base and J by 7 bases; unmatched bases: 2. CDR1 is SGHVS, CDR2 FNYEAQ, per germline. Here the CDR3 DNA reads TGTGCCAGCAGCTTAGGGCGGGAGGGTAATGAGCAGTTCTTC. Translated, it gives CASSLGREGNEQFF.

The gene calls are TRBV30 and TRBJ2-1; 13 nucleotides align to TRBD2. Germline CDR1 and CDR2: GTSNPN and SVGIG (reference sequence). The CDR3 totals 15 residues. The junction had 5 bases not matched to a gene; V was cut back by 2 bases and J by 7 bases. The CDR3 sequence: CAWSSGLAGDNEQFF. CDR3 nucleotide sequence: TGTGCCTGGAGTTCCGGACTAGCGGGAGATAATGAGCAGTTCTTC.